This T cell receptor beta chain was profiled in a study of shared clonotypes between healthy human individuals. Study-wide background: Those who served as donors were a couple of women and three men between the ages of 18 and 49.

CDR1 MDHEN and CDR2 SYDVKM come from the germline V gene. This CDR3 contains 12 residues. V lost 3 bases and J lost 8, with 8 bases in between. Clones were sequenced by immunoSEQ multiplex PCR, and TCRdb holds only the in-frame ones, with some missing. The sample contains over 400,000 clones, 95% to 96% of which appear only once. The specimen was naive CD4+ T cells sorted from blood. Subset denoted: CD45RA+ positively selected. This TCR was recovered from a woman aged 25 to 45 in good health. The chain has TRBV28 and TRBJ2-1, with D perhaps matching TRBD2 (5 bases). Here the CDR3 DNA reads TGTGCCAGCAGTTTGCGGCGGGATGAGCAGTTCTTC. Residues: CASSLRRDEQFF.